These T cell receptor beta chains were read from a single sample in a study of cytomegalovirus exposure and HLA in healthy donors. Clones were read by immunoSEQ multiplex PCR, and TCRdb kept only the in-frame ones, dropping some. The sample contains 200,000 to 250,000 clones, around 89% of which appear only once. Sequenced material: PBMCs. The source of these receptors is a woman under 30 in good health and CMV-seronegative. The CDR3 runs from the conserved cysteine through the conserved F or W. The D gene is left open where the match is weak. Not all rows give a size; the values are once, few, many and, for expanded clones, a class.

cdr3_nt cdr3_aa clone_size j_call v_call d_call
TGTGCCAGCAGAAAATGGCCGATCTTC CASRKWPIF NA TRBJ2-7 TRBV7-4 NA
TGTGCCAGCAGCCCCGGACTAGCGGGCTTGGACGAGCAGTACTTC CASSPGLAGLDEQYF NA TRBJ2-7 TRBV7-2 TRBD2
TGCAGCGGACAAACCACAGGGGGCGAAGAGACCCAGTACTTC CSGQTTGGEETQYF NA TRBJ2-5 TRBV29-1 TRBD1
TGTGCCAGCAGCCTAAGACGACAGGGTAGGATTAGCAATCAGCCCCAGCATTTT CASSLRRQGRISNQPQHF NA TRBJ1-5 TRBV27 TRBD1
TGTGCCAGCAGCAAAGATAGCAGGGACGAGCAGTACTTC CASSKDSRDEQYF once TRBJ2-7 TRBV21-1 NA
TGTGCCAGCAGCTTGCCGGGGTCGGGGTCGGAGACCCAGTACTTC CASSLPGSGSETQYF NA TRBJ2-5 TRBV5-4 NA
TGTGCCAGCAGCCCTAGGGAGGGCGGAGGCTACACCTTC CASSPREGGGYTF NA TRBJ1-2 TRBV5-6 NA
TGCGCCAGCAGCCAGGATCCGAACACTGAAGCTTTCTTT CASSQDPNTEAFF NA TRBJ1-1 TRBV5-1 NA
TGCGCCAGCAGCCCCAGAAGCAATCAGCCCCAGCATTTT CASSPRSNQPQHF few TRBJ1-5 TRBV4-1 NA
TGTGCCAGCAGCGAGGGGACAGCTAAAAACATTCAGTACTTC CASSEGTAKNIQYF NA TRBJ2-4 TRBV9 TRBD1
TGCGCCAGCAGCCAAAGGGGGTGGGGGAGGGAGGAGACCCAGTACTTC CASSQRGWGREETQYF once TRBJ2-5 TRBV4-3 NA
TGTGCCAGCAGTTACGGGGAGGAAGAGACCCAGTACTTC CASSYGEEETQYF NA TRBJ2-5 TRBV6-5 NA
TGTGCCAGCAGCGTAGCAGCGAGCTCCTACAATGAGCAGTTCTTC CASSVAASSYNEQFF NA TRBJ2-1 TRBV9 NA
TGCGCCAGCAGCCAATTCCCCGGGAGCGATTTTCAAGAGACCCAGTACTTC CASSQFPGSDFQETQYF NA TRBJ2-5 TRBV4-1 NA
TGCGCCAGCAGCCAAGCTCAGGATAGCAATCAGCCCCAGCATTTT CASSQAQDSNQPQHF NA TRBJ1-5 TRBV4-1 NA
TGTGCCAGCAGTTACTCAGGGGGCGCGTATAATTCACCCCTCCACTTT CASSYSGGAYNSPLHF NA TRBJ1-6 TRBV6-5 TRBD1
TGTGCCACCTTAGCTATTCCTAACTATGGCTACACCTTC CATLAIPNYGYTF few TRBJ1-2 TRBV2 NA
TGTGCCAGTAGTATGGGGCGGGGGCAAGGGAACACTGAAGCTTTCTTT CASSMGRGQGNTEAFF NA TRBJ1-1 TRBV19 NA
TGTGCCAGTATCAAGGGGGCAAAAGCTTTCTTT CASIKGAKAFF NA TRBJ1-1 TRBV19 TRBD1
TGTGCCAGCTCACCGAAAGGACAGAGCTCCTACGAGCAGTACTTC CASSPKGQSSYEQYF NA TRBJ2-7 TRBV18 NA
TGCAGCGTGCTTGGGGGGGCGACCGACACTGAAGCTTTCTTT CSVLGGATDTEAFF NA TRBJ1-1 TRBV29-1 NA
TGTGCCAGCAGCTCCCCCCGGGACAGGGCTAACACCGGGGAGCTGTTTTTT CASSSPRDRANTGELFF NA TRBJ2-2 TRBV9 TRBD1
TGCGCCAGCAGCCAAGAGAGCGGCCCGGCACTGATCAATGAGCAGTTCTTC CASSQESGPALINEQFF NA TRBJ2-1 TRBV4-3 NA